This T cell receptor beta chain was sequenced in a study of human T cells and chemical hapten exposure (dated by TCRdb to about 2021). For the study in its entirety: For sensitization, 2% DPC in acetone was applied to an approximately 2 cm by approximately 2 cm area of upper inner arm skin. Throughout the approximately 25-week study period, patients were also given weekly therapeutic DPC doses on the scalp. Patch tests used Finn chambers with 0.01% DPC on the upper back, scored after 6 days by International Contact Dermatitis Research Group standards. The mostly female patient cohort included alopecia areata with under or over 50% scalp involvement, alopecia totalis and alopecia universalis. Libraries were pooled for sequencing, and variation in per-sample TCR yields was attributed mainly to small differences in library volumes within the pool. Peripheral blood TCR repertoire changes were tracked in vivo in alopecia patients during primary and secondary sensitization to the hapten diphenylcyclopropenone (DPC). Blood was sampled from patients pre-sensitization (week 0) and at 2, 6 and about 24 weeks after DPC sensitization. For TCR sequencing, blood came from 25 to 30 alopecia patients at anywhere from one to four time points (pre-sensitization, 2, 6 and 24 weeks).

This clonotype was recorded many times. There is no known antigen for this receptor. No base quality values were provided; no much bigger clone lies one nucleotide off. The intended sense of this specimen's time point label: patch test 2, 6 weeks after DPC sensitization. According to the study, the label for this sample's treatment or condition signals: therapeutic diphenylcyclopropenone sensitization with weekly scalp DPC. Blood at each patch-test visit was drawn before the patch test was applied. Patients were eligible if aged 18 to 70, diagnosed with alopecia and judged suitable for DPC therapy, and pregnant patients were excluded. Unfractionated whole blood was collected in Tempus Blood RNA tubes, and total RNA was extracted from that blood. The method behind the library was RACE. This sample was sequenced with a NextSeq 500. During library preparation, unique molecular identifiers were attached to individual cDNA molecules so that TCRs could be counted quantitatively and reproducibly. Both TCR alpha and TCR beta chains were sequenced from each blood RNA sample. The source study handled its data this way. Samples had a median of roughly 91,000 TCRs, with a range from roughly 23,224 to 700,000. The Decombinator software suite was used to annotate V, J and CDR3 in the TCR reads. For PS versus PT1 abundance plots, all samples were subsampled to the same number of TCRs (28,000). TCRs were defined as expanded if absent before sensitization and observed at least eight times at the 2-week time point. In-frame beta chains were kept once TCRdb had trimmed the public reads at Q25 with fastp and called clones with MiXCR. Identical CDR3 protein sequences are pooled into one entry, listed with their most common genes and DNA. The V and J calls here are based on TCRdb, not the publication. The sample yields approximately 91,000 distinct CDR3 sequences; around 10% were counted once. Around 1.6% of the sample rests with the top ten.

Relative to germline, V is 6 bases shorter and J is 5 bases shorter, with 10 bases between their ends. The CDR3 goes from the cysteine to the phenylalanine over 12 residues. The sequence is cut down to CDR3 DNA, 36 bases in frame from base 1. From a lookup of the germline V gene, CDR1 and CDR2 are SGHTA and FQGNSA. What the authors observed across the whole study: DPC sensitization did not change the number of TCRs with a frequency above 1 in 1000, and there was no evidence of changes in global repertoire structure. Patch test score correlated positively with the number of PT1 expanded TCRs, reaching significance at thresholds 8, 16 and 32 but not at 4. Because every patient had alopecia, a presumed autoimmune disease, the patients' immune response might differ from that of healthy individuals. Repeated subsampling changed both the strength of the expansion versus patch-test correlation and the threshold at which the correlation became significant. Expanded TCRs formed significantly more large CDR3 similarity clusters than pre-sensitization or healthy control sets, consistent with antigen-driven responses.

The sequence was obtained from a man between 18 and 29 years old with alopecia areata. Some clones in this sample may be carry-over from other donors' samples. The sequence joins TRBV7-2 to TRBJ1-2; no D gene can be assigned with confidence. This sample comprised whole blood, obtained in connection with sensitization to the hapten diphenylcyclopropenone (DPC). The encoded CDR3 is CASSRTGYGYTF. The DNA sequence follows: TGTGCCAGCAGTCGTACTGGGTATGGCTACACCTTC.